This is a list of T cell receptor beta chains from one sample in a study of cytomegalovirus exposure and HLA in healthy donors. Sequencing was performed with immunoSEQ multiplex PCR; in TCRdb, only in-frame clones are kept and a portion is missing. The repertoire holds some 120,000 clones, with roughly 70% as singletons. The sequenced sample consisted of PBMCs. The source of these receptors is a middle-aged woman in good health and CMV-seropositive. Both conserved end residues are part of each CDR3. D genes are given only for firm matches. A row's size may be missing; if present it is once, few, many or a size class.

CDR3aa	CDR3nt	d_gene	abundance	v_gene	j_gene
CAWRYGYTEAFF	TGTGCCTGGAGGTACGGGTACACTGAAGCTTTCTTT	.	.	TRBV30	TRBJ1-1
CASSHVEFF	TGCGCCAGCAGTCATGTCGAGTTCTTC	.	.	TRBV23-1	TRBJ2-1
CASSQEAGGPYEQYF	TGTGCCAGCAGCCAAGAGGCGGGAGGGCCTTACGAGCAGTACTTC	TRBD2	.	TRBV4-2	TRBJ2-7
CASSPGGGANIQYF	TGTGCCAGCAGCCCCGGCGGCGGCGCGAACATTCAGTACTTC	.	many	TRBV4-2	TRBJ2-4
CASGVDRAETQYF	TGTGCTAGTGGTGTGGACAGGGCCGAGACCCAGTACTTC	TRBD1	.	TRBV12-5	TRBJ2-5
CASSVASQTEETQYF	TGTGCCAGCTCGGTGGCCTCACAGACGGAAGAGACCCAGTACTTC	.	.	TRBV7-6	TRBJ2-5
CASSPRLTRGTDTQYF	TGTGCCAGCAGCCCAAGACTTACCCGGGGCACAGATACGCAGTATTTT	.	.	TRBV11-2	TRBJ2-3
CASSLDTYEQYF	TGCGCCAGCAGCTTGGATACCTACGAGCAGTACTTC	.	.	TRBV5-1	TRBJ2-7
CAWSALAGGPYEQYF	TGTGCCTGGAGTGCACTAGCGGGGGGGCCTTACGAGCAGTACTTC	TRBD2	.	TRBV30	TRBJ2-7
CASSLPLAGRTDTQYF	TGTGCCAGCAGTTTGCCACTAGCGGGGCGCACAGATACGCAGTATTTT	TRBD2	.	TRBV28	TRBJ2-3
CASSSRQGLNSPLHF	TGTGCCAGCAGCTCCCGACAGGGGTTAAATTCACCCCTCCACTTT	TRBD1	.	TRBV7-9	TRBJ1-6
CASSLMSRLEAFF	TGCGCCAGCAGCTTGATGAGCAGGCTTGAAGCTTTCTTT	.	.	TRBV5-1	TRBJ1-1
CASSSQGKNTEAFF	TGTGCCAGCAGTTCTCAGGGGAAGAACACTGAAGCTTTCTTT	.	few	TRBV28	TRBJ1-1
CAWSVQGAPGYTF	TGTGCCTGGAGTGTACAGGGGGCGCCTGGCTACACCTTC	TRBD1	.	TRBV30	TRBJ1-2
CAWSVNGEKLFF	TGTGCCTGGAGTGTAAATGGCGAAAAACTGTTTTTT	.	few	TRBV30	TRBJ1-4
CASSLSFDSPLHF	TGTGCCAGCAGTTTGAGCTTTGATTCACCCCTCCACTTT	.	.	TRBV7-9	TRBJ1-6
CASSLGLASNEQFF	TGTGCCAGCAGCTTGGGCCTAGCAAGCAATGAGCAGTTCTTC	.	.	TRBV7-8	TRBJ2-1
CASSVATGTTGPLNTGELFF	TGTGCCAGCAGCGTAGCTACAGGGACTACTGGGCCTTTAAACACCGGGGAGCTGTTTTTT	.	.	TRBV9	TRBJ2-2
CASTQSGQVSNEQFF	TGTGCCAGTACCCAATCAGGACAGGTCTCCAATGAGCAGTTCTTC	TRBD1	few	TRBV19	TRBJ2-1
CASSLLREDSPLHF	TGCGCCAGCAGCTTACTACGGGAAGATTCACCCCTCCACTTT	.	.	TRBV5-1	TRBJ1-6
CASSVGGRTDTQYF	TGTGCCAGCAGCGTGGGGGGGCGTACAGATACGCAGTATTTT	.	.	TRBV9	TRBJ2-3
CASRNRDRGYSNQPQHF	TGTGCCAGCAGAAACCGGGACAGGGGGTATAGCAATCAGCCCCAGCATTTT	TRBD1	.	TRBV28	TRBJ1-5
CASSLAGVGQGQPQHF	TGTGCCAGCAGCTTAGCTGGGGTGGGACAGGGTCAGCCCCAGCATTTT	TRBD1	.	TRBV7-2	TRBJ1-5
CASNPTSGFYEQYF	TGTGCCAGCAATCCGACTAGCGGGTTTTACGAGCAGTACTTC	TRBD2	.	TRBV28	TRBJ2-7
CASSEDPNRGYEQYF	TGTGCCAGCAGTGAGGACCCTAACAGGGGATACGAGCAGTACTTC	TRBD1	.	TRBV6-1	TRBJ2-7
CASSGTSGYEQYF	TGTGCCAGCAGCGGAACTAGCGGCTACGAGCAGTACTTC	TRBD2	.	TRBV9	TRBJ2-7